The sequence of this T cell receptor (beta chain) was determined in a study of blood T cell repertoires in COVID-19 (dated by TCRdb to between 2020 and 2021). Notes on the research overall: Samples covering the acute and convalescent phases of COVID-19 were provided by collaborators in the United States, Italy and Spain. The prospective study material was composed of cDNA or gDNA derived from T cells, B-cell-depleted T cells, or PBMCs. Deeply sampled blood TCRbeta repertoires from subjects exposed to, actively infected with, or recovered from COVID-19 were included in the dataset. The repertoires were made available in a free public database intended to serve as a resource for research on the immune response to SARS-CoV-2. The samples were drawn from the first 160 participants of the ongoing ImmuneRACE study and from 950 to 1,500 subjects provided by 6 global collaborators. A de-identified subject ID, COVID-19 status, age in years and sex were almost always included in the sample metadata. Where available, HLA class I and class II types were obtained from metadata supplied by the sample provider rather than from assay-based typing.

TCRbeta CDR3 regions were amplified from genomic DNA by means of the immunoSEQ Assay, a bias-controlled multiplex PCR. In the source study's methods: Within the assay, amplification of reference gene primers was used to estimate how many nucleated cells each sample contained. Sequence reads were collapsed and filtered to measure the absolute abundance of every unique TCRbeta CDR3 rearrangement. Productive Simpson clonality was computed per sample as the square root of Simpson's diversity index over productive rearrangements. Drawn from immuneACCESS, this table holds only the in-frame rearrangements with V and J called that TCRdb kept. Clones are partly lost; checked studies trace under half to an unresolved V gene and leave the rest unexplained. V and J calls and clone size are as listed in that table; D and trimming were resolved from the DNA. In this sample the table shows 150,000 to 200,000 clones, roughly 87% of which occur a single time. Roughly 1.2% of the sample is taken by the ten largest.

From the germline V gene, CDR1 is SGHTA and CDR2 is FQGTGA. The CDR3 covers 13 residues, taking in both the cysteine and the phenylalanine. The CDR3 DNA has 39 bases and is translated from base 1. The junction carries 9 bases between V and J, which are trimmed by 2 bases and 5 bases respectively. In the prospective study, participants were roughly 18 to 90 years old, resided in 20 to 30 geographic areas of the United States, and were enrolled through a virtual design. In the prospective study, participants were assigned to cohorts based on the clinical history participants reported in a screening survey and a study questionnaire. Each participant in the prospective study had whole blood, serum and a nasopharyngeal or oropharyngeal swab collected by mobile phlebotomists. Prospective study participants could optionally give additional blood draws and questionnaires over a roughly two-month period. Prospective study blood samples were shipped either frozen or at room temperature before DNA extraction.

Overall results and qualifications from the work: The quantity of clinical and demographic metadata differed by source and by participant and was supplied without curation.

With regard to this clone: Its cognate antigen has yet to be identified. No base quality values were provided; no much bigger clone lies one nucleotide off.

The receptor was isolated from a human donor with acute COVID-19. The donor label of this sample is uncertain. The source material was PBMCs or T cells enriched from blood (not recorded which). This chain joins TRBV7-3 to TRBJ1-1; possibly the D gene is TRBD1, per 5 matching bases. DNA sequence: TGTGCCAGCAGCTTATGGGGGGAGACTGAAGCTTTCTTT. This is translated as CASSLWGETEAFF.